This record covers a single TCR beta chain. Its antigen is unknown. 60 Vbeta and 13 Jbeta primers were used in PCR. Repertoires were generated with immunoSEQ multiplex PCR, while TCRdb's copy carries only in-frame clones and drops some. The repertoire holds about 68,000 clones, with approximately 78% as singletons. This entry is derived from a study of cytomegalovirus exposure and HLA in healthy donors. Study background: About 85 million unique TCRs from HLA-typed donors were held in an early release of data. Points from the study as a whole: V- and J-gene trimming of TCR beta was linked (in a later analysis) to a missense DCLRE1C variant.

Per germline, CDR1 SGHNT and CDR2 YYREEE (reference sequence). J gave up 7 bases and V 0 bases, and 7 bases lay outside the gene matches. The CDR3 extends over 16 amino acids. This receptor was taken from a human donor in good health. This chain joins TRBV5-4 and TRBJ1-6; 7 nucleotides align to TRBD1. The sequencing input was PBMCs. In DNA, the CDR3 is TGTGCCAGCAGCTTGGCATTTGGACAGGCGAATTCACCCCTCCACTTT. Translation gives CASSLAFGQANSPLHF.